This TCR beta chain was identified during a study of blood T cell repertoires in COVID-19. The data were produced by immunoSEQ multiplex PCR, yet TCRdb's version contains in-frame clones alone and is incomplete. The sample carries approximately 190,000 clones, 75% to 90% recorded once. CDR1 KGHDR and CDR2 SFDVKD come from the germline V gene. Trimming cost V 9 bases and J 12 bases, with 23 bases left between them. The CDR3 spans 14 residues. Sequencing was performed on peripheral blood. The receptor's source is a man between 65 and 85 years old with active or convalescent COVID-19. The chain employs TRBV24-1 and TRBJ2-1, with D possibly matching TRBD1 (8 bases). CDR3 sequence: CATGGDRSSSGQFF. The CDR3 DNA reads as TGTGCCACCGGGGGGGACAGGAGCTCTTCGGGGCAGTTCTTC.